The 3 T cell receptor beta chains presented below share a single source sample, sequenced in a study of T cells in Graves' hyperthyroidism and ophthalmopathy. What was amplified from RNA transcripts were TCR beta CDR3 regions. Researchers ran a first-round RT-PCR on the TCR CDR3 using the HTBI primer set. One entry per CDR3 protein results from TCRdb running MiXCR on the multiplex PCR reads. The sample records under 600,000 distinct CDR3 sequences, roughly 15% being singletons. The sample consisted of blood. Receptors originate from a woman aged 40 to 50 with Graves' ophthalmopathy.

This clonotype was found many times. The V gene is TRBV6-2 or TRBV6-3, the J gene TRBJ1-5; 8 bases are a match to TRBD1. J lost 0 bases, V lost 7 bases, and 8 bases had no gene match. Germline CDR1 is MNHEY and CDR2 is SVGEGT. The CDR3 consists of 16 residues. CDR3 amino acids: CASTKDRAVSNQPQHF. CDR3 in DNA: TGTGCCAGCACCAAGGACAGGGCGGTTAGCAATCAGCCCCAGCATTTT.

This clonotype was seen repeatedly, ten times or more. The chain links TRBV27 to TRBJ1-5; TRBD1 matches at 9 bases. Per germline, CDR1 MNHEY and CDR2 SMNVEV (reference sequence). This CDR3 spans 15 amino acids. The trim removed 6 bases at V and 4 bases at J, leaving 7 bases unmatched. The CDR3 here is CASSSGTGWNQPQHF. CDR3 DNA sequence: TGTGCCAGCAGCTCCGGGACAGGGTGGAATCAGCCCCAGCATTTT.

This clonotype occurred many times. Here the CDR3 DNA reads TGCAGTGCCCAAGAGGGCAGGACAGGTGTAACCGGGGAGCTGTTTTTT. Amino acids: CSAQEGRTGVTGELFF. V is TRBV20-1 and J is TRBJ2-2; 7 nucleotides align to TRBD1. CDR3 size: 16 residues. The V gene's germline CDR1 is DFQATT and CDR2 SNEGSKA (reference sequence). Trimming removed 6 bases from V and 5 bases from J; junction bases left unmatched: 15.